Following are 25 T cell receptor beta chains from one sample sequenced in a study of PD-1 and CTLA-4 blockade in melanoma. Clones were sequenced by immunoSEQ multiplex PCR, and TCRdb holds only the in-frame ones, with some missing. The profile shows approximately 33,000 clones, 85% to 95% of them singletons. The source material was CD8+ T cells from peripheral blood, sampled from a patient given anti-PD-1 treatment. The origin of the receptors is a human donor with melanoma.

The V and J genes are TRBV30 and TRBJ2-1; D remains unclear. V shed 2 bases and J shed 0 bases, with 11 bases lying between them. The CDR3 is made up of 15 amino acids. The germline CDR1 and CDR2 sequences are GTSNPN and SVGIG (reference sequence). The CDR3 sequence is CAWSTGTSSYNEQFF. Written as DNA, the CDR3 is TGTGCCTGGAGTACTGGCACCAGCTCCTACAATGAGCAGTTCTTC.

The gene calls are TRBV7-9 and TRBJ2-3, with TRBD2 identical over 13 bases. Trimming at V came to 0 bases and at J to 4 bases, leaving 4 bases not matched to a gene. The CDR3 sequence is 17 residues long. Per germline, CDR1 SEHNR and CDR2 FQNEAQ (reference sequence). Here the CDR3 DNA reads TGTGCCAGCAGCTTAGCTGGACTAGCGGGAGTCTCAGATACGCAGTATTTT. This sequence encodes CASSLAGLAGVSDTQYF.

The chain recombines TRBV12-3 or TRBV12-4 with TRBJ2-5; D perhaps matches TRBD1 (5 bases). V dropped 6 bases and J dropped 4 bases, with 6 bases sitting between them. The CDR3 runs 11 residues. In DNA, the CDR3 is TGTGCCAGCAGCCAGGGAGAGACCCAGTACTTC. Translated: CASSQGETQYF.

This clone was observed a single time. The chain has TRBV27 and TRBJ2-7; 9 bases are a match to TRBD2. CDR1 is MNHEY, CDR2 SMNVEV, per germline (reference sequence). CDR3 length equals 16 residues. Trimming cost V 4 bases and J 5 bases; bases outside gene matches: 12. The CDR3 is CASSSPGLAGFNEQYF. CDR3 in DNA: TGTGCCAGCAGTTCCCCCGGGCTAGCGGGATTCAACGAGCAGTACTTC.

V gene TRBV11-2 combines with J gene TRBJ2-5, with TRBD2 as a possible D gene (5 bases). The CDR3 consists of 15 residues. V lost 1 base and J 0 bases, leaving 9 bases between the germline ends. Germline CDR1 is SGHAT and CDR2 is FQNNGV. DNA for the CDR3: TGTGCCAGCAGCTTAGGTCCCGGGGACCAAGAGACCCAGTACTTC. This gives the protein CASSLGPGDQETQYF.

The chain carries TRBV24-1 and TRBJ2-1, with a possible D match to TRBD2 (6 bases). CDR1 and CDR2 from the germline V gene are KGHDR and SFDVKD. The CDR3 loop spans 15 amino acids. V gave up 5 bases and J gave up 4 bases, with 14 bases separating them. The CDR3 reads CATSAPGTSYNEQFF. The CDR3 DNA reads TGTGCCACCAGTGCCCCCGGGACTTCTTACAATGAGCAGTTCTTC.

The CDR3 protein is CASSLSPGVVYEQYF. The CDR3 DNA follows: TGTGCCAGCAGCTTAAGCCCGGGAGTGGTATACGAGCAGTACTTC. The V call is TRBV7-6, the J call TRBJ2-7, with D possibly TRBD2 on 6 matching bases. Trimming pared 2 bases from V and 4 bases from J, leaving 15 bases between. Germline CDR1 reads SGHVS; CDR2 reads FNYEAQ. The CDR3 loop spans 15 amino acids.

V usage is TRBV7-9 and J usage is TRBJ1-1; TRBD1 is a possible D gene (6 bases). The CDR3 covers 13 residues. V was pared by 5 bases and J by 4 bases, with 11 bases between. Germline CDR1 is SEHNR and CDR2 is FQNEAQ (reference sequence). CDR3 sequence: CASSPSGATEAFF. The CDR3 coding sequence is TGTGCCAGCAGCCCGTCAGGGGCCACTGAAGCTTTCTTT. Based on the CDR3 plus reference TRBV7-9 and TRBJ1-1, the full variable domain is DTGVSQNPRHKITKRGQNVTFRCDPISEHNRLYWYRQTLGQGPEFLTYFQNEAQLEKSRLLSDRFSAERPKGSFSTLEIQRTEQGDSAMYLCASSPSGATEAFFGQGTRLTVV.

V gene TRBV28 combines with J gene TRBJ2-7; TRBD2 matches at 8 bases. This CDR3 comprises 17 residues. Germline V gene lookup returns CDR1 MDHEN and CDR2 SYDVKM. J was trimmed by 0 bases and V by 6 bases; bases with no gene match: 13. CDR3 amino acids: CASSVLAERGSSYEQYF. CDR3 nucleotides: TGTGCCAGCAGCGTTTTGGCCGAGCGGGGGAGCTCCTACGAGCAGTACTTC.

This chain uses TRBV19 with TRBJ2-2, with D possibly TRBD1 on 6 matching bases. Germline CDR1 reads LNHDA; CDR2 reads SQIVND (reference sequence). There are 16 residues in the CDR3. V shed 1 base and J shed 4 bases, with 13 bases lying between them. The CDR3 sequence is CASSIGQGPSTGELFF. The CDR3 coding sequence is TGTGCCAGTAGTATAGGGCAGGGGCCCTCCACCGGGGAGCTGTTTTTT. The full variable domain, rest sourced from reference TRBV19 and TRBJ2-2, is DGGITQSPKYLFRKEGQNVTLSCEQNLNHDAMYWYRQDPGQGLRLIYYSQIVNDFQKGDIAEGYSVSREKKESFPLTVTSAQKNPTAFYLCASSIGQGPSTGELFFGEGSRLTVL.

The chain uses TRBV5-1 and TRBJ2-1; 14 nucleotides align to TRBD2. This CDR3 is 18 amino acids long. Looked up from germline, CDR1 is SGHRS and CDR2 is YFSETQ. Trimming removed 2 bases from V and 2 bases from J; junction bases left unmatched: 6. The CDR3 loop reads CASSLGTSGSGTYNEQFF. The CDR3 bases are TGCGCCAGCAGCTTAGGGACTAGCGGGAGTGGGACCTACAATGAGCAGTTCTTC.

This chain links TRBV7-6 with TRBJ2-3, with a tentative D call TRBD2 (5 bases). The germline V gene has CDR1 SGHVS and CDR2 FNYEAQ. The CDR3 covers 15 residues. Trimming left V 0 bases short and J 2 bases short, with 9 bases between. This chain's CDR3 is CASSLAGAVTDTQYF. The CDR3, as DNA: TGTGCCAGCAGCTTAGCGGGAGCGGTCACAGATACGCAGTATTTT.

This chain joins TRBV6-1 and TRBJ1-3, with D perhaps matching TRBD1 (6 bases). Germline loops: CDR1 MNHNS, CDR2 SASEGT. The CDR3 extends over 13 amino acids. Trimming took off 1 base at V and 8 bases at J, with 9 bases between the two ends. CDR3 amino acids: CASSEGQEYTIYF. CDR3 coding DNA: TGTGCCAGCAGTGAAGGACAGGAGTACACCATATATTTT.

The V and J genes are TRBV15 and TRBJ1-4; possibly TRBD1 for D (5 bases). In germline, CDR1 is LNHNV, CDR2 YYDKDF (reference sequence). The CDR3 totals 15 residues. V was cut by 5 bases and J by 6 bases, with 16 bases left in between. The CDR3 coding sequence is TGTGCCACCAGCGACCCCGACAGTGGGCATGAAAAACTGTTTTTT. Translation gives CATSDPDSGHEKLFF.

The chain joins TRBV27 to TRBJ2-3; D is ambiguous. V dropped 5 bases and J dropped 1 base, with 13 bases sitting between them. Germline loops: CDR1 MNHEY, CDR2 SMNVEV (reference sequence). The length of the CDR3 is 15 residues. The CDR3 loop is CASSGYREGTDTQYF. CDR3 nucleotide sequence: TGTGCCAGCAGTGGCTATAGAGAAGGCACAGATACGCAGTATTTT.

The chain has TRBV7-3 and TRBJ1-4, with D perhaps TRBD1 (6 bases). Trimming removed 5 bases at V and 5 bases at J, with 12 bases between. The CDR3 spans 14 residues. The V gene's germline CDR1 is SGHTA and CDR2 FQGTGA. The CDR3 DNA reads TGTGCCAGCAGCGAGACAGGTGGAAATGAAAAACTGTTTTTT. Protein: CASSETGGNEKLFF.

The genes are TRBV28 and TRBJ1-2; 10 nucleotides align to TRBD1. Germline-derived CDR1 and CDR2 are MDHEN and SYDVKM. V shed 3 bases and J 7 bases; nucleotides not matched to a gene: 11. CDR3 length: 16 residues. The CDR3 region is CASSFETGGLVRGYTF. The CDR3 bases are TGTGCCAGCAGTTTTGAGACAGGGGGCTTAGTACGTGGCTACACCTTC.

In nucleotides, the CDR3 is TGTGCCAGCAGTTGGGAACAGGGAGAAGTGGTCCCTGAAGCTTTCTTT. This codes for CASSWEQGEVVPEAFF. V usage is TRBV28 and J usage is TRBJ1-1, with D possibly being TRBD1 (6 bases). Germline values: CDR1 MDHEN, CDR2 SYDVKM. Trimming took off 4 bases at V and 6 bases at J, with 21 bases between the two ends. This CDR3 has 16 amino acids.

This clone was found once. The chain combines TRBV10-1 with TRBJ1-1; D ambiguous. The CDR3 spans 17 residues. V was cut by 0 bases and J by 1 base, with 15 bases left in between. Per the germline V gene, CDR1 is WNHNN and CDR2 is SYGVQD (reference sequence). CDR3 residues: CASSESVEPPGNTEAFF. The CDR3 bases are TGCGCCAGCAGTGAGTCTGTGGAGCCTCCTGGGAACACTGAAGCTTTCTTT.

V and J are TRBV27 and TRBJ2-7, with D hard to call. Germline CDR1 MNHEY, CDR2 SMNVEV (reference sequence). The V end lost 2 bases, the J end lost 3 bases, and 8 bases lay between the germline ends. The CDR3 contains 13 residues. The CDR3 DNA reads TGTGCCAGCAGTTTACAACTCAACTACGAGCAGTACTTC. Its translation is CASSLQLNYEQYF.

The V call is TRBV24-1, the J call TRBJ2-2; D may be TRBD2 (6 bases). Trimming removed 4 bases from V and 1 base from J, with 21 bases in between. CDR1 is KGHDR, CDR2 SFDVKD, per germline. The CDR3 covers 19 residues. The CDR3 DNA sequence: TGTGCCACCAGTGACCCGACCTATGGTTCTAGCGTGAACACCGGGGAGCTGTTTTTT. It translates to CATSDPTYGSSVNTGELFF.

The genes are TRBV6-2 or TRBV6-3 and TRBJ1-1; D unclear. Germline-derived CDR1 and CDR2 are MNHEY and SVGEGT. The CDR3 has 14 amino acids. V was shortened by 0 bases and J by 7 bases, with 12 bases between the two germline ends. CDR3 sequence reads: CASSYSNMEVEAFF. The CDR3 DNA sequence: TGTGCCAGCAGTTACTCGAATATGGAAGTTGAAGCTTTCTTT.

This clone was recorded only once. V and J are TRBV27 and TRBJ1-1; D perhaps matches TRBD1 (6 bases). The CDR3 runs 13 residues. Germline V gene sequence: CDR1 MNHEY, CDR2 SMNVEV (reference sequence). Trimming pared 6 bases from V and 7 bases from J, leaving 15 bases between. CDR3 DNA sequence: TGTGCCAGCAGACCGGACAGTTTAAATGAAGCTTTCTTT. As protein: CASRPDSLNEAFF.

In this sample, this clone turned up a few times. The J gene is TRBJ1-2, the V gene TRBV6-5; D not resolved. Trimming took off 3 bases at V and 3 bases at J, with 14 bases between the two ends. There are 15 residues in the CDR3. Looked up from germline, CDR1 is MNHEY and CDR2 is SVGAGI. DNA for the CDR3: TGTGCCAGCAGTTATGCCGGGGTGAGGGACTATGGCTACACCTTC. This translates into CASSYAGVRDYGYTF.

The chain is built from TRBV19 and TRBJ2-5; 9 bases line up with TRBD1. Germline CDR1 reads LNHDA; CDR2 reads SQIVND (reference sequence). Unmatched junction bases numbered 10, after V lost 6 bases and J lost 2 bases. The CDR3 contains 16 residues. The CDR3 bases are TGTGCCAGTAGCCCACGGCCGGGACAGGGTCAAGAGACCCAGTACTTC. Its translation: CASSPRPGQGQETQYF.